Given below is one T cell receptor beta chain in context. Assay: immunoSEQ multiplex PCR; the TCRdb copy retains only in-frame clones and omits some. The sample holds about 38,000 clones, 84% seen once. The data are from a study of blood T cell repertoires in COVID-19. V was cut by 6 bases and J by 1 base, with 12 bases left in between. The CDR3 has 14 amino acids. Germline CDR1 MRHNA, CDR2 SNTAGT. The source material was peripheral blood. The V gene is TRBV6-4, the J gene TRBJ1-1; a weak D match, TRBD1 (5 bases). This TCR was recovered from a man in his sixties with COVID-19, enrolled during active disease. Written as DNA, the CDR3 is TGTGCCAGCAGGCCCTCCCAGGGGAACACTGAAGCTTTCTTT. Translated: CASRPSQGNTEAFF.